This TCR beta chain was documented in a study of T cell repertoires in urothelial bladder cancer. Study in general: A few lesions each were cT0, cTa, cT1, and cT2 or greater. Whole-study findings and limits: Carcinoma specimens had median around 2.1% tumor infiltrating lymphocytes, benign about 12%. Up to 17% of carcinoma infiltrating lymphocytes belonged to one T-cell clone. Urothelial carcinoma specimens: median roughly 5,600 T cells versus some 24,000 in benign.

Comment on this clone: Its cognate antigen is unknown.

Repertoires were generated with immunoSEQ multiplex PCR, while TCRdb's copy carries only in-frame clones and drops some. The sample includes about 910 clones, about 73% seen only once; the top ten take under 25%. The CDR3 loop spans 16 amino acids. Germline loops: CDR1 LNHDA, CDR2 SQIVND (reference sequence). Trimming removed 5 bases from V and 2 bases from J; junction bases left unmatched: 12. The chain uses TRBV19 and TRBJ2-7; 7 nucleotides match TRBD1. This clonotype was obtained from a human donor with urothelial carcinoma. Material: tumor-infiltrating cells from bladder cancer. The DNA for the CDR3 is TGTGCCAGTAGTGATTTACCAAGGGACAGCCCCTACGAGCAGTACTTC. Translated, it gives CASSDLPRDSPYEQYF.